This T cell receptor beta chain was found in a study of blood T cells in healthy people across ages. Germline V CDR1 and CDR2: SGDLS, YYNGEE. The CDR3 totals 15 residues. Trimming shortened V by 0 bases and J by 6 bases, and 12 bases separated the two germline ends. Study-level results: Unsorted PBMC material precluded a definitive naive versus antigen-experienced comparison.

This clonotype was seen a handful of times. The antigen remains undetermined. Primers used in a second PCR of about 6 to 11 cycles were a sample-barcoded 5' primer and a J-beta primer mix. MiXCR, applied by TCRdb to the 5' RACE reads, yields one record per CDR3 protein. The data contain some 940,000 distinct CDR3 sequences, roughly 28% of them singletons. The sample was also linked to a second study, of T cells of mothers and their children. That report adds: The donors comprised about six children and their three healthy Caucasian mothers. A slight, non-significant increase in overlap was found for related mother-child pairs relative to unrelated pairs.

V and J are TRBV9 and TRBJ1-4; D might be TRBD1 (6 bases). This TCR came from a woman aged 40 to 55 in good health. Sequencing used blood. The CDR3 region has the DNA TGTGCCAGCAGCGTAGGAAGGGGGGACGATGAAAAACTGTTTTTT. It is translated as CASSVGRGDDEKLFF. The variable domain in full, with the rest retrieved from reference TRBV9 and TRBJ1-4, is DSGVTQTPKHLITATGQRVTLRCSPRSGDLSVYWYQQSLDQGLQFLIQYYNGEERAKGNILERFSAQQFPDLHSELNLSSLELGDSALYFCASSVGRGDDEKLFFGSGTQLSVL.